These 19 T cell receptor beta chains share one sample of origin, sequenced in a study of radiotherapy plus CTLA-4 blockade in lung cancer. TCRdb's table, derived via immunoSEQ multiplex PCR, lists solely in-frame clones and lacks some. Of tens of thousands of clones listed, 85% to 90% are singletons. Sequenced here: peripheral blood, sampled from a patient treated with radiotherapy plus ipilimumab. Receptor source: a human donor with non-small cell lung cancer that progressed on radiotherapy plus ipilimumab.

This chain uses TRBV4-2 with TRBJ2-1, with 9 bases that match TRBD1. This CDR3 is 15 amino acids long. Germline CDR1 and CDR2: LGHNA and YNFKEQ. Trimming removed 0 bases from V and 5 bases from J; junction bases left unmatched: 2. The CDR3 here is CASSQEGQGNNEQFF. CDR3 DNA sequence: TGTGCCAGCAGCCAAGAAGGACAGGGGAACAATGAGCAGTTCTTC.

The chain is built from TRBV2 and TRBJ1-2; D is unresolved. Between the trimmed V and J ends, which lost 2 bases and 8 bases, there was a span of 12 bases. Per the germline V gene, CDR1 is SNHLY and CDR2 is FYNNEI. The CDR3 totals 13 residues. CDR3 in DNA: TGTGCCAGCAGTGAATGGGGAGAACGGGGCTACACCTTC. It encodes CASSEWGERGYTF.

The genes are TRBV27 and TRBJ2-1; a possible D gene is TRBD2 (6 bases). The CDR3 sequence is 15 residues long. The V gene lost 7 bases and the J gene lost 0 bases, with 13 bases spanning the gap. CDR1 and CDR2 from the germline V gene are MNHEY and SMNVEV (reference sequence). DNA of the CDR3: TGTGCCAGCACTATCGGGAGACCCTCCTACAATGAGCAGTTCTTC. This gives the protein CASTIGRPSYNEQFF.

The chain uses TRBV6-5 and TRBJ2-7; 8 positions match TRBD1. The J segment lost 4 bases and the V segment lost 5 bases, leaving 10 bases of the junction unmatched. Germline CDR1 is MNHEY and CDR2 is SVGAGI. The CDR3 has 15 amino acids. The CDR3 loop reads CASSLTGTGLYEQYF. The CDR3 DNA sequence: TGTGCCAGCAGTCTAACCGGGACAGGACTATACGAGCAGTACTTC.

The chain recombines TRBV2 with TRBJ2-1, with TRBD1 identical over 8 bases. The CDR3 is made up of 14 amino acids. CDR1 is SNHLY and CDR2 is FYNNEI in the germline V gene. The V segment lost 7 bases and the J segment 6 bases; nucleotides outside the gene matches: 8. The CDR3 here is CASKQGDWGNEQFF. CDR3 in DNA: TGTGCCAGCAAACAGGGGGATTGGGGCAATGAGCAGTTCTTC.

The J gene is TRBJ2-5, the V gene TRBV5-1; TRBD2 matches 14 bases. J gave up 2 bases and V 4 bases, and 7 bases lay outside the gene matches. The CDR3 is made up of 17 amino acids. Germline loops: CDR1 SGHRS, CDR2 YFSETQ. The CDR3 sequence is CASSGGLAGGPQETQYF. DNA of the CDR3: TGCGCCAGCAGCGGAGGACTAGCGGGGGGCCCTCAAGAGACCCAGTACTTC. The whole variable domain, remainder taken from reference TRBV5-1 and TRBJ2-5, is KAGVTQTPRYLIKTRGQQVTLSCSPISGHRSVSWYQQTPGQGLQFLFEYFSETQRNKGNFPGRFSGRQFSNSRSEMNVSTLELGDSALYLCASSGGLAGGPQETQYFGPGTRLLVL.

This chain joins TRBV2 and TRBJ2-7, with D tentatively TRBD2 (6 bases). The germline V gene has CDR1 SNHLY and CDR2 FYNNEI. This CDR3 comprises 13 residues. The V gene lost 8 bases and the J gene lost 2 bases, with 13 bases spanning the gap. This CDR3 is CASGGTFPYEQYF. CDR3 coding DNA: TGTGCCAGCGGGGGGACCTTCCCCTACGAGCAGTACTTC. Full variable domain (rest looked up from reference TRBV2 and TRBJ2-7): EPEVTQTPSHQVTQMGQEVILRCVPISNHLYFYWYRQILGQKVEFLVSFYNNEISEKSEIFDDQFSVERPDGSNFTLKIRSTKLEDSAMYFCASGGTFPYEQYFGPGTRLTVT.

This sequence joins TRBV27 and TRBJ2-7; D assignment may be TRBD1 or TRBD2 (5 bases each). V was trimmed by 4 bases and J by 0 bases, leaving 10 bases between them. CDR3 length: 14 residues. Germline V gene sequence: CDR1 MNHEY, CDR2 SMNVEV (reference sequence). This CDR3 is CASSYRGASYEQYF. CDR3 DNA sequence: TGTGCCAGCAGTTATCGAGGGGCCTCCTACGAGCAGTACTTC.

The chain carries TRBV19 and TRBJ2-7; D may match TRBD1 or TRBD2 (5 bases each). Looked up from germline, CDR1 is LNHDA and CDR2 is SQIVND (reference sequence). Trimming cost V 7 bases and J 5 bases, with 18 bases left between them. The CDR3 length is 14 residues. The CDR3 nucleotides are TGTGCCAGTACTCCCGATGGGGGACGCGACGAGCAGTACTTC. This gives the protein CASTPDGGRDEQYF.

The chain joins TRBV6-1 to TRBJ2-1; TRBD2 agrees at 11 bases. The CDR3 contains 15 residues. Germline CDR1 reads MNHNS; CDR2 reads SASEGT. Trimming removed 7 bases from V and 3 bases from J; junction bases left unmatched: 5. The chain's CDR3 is CASMWLAGGYNEQFF. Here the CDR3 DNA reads TGTGCCAGCATGTGGCTAGCGGGAGGCTACAATGAGCAGTTCTTC.

CDR3 loop: CASRRPGLAINNEQFF. In DNA, the CDR3 is TGTGCCAGCAGACGGCCGGGACTAGCGATTAACAATGAGCAGTTCTTC. This rearrangement joins TRBV11-2 to TRBJ2-1; 10 bases match TRBD2. Germline V gives CDR1 SGHAT, CDR2 FQNNGV. The trim removed 6 bases at V and 5 bases at J, leaving 10 bases unmatched. This CDR3 has 16 residues.

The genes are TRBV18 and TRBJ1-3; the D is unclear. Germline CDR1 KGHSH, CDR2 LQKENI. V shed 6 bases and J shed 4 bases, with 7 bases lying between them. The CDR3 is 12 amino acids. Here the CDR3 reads CASSPPGNTIYF. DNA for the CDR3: TGTGCCAGCTCCCCGCCGGGAAACACCATATATTTT.

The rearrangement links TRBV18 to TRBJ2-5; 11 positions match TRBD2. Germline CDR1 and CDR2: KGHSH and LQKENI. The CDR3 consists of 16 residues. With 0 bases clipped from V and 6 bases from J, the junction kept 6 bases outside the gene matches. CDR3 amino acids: CASSPPIAGGPQTQYF. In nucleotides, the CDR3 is TGTGCCAGCTCACCACCTATAGCGGGAGGGCCTCAGACCCAGTACTTC.

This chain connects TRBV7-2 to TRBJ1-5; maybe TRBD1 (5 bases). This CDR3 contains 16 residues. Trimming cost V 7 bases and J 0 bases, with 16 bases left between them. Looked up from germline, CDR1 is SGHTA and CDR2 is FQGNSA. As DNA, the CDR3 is TGTGCCAGCACCGCGGGGCCCGGGAATAGCAATCAGCCCCAGCATTTT. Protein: CASTAGPGNSNQPQHF.

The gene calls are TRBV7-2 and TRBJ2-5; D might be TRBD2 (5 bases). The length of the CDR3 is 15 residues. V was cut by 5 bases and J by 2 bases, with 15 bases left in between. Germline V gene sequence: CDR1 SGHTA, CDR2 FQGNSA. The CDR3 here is CASSPNPTRQETQYF. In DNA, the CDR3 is TGTGCCAGCAGCCCAAACCCAACTAGACAAGAGACCCAGTACTTC.

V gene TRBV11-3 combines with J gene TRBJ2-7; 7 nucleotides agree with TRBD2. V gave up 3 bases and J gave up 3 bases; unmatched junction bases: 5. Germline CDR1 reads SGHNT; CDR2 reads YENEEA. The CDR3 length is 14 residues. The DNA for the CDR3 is TGTGCCAGCAGCTTTACAGCGGGACTCTACGAGCAGTACTTC. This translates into CASSFTAGLYEQYF. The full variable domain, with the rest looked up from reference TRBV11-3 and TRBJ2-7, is EAGVVQSPRYKIIEKKQPVAFWCNPISGHNTLYWYLQNLGQGPELLIRYENEEAVDDSQLPKDRFSAERLKGVDSTLKIQPAELGDSAVYLCASSFTAGLYEQYFGPGTRLTVT.

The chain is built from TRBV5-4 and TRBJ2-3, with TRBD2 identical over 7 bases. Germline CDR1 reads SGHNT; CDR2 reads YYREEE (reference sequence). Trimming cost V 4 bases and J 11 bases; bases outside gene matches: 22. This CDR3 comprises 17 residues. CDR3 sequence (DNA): TGTGCCAGCAGCCTGATCTTCACCGGGACTACCCCGGGTGGGCAGTATTTT. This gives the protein CASSLIFTGTTPGGQYF.

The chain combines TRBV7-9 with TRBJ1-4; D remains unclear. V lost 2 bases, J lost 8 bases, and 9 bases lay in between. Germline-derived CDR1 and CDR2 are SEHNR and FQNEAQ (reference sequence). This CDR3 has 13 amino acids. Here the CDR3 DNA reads TGTGCCAGCAGCTTACGAGGCGGAGAAAAACTGTTTTTT. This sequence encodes CASSLRGGEKLFF.

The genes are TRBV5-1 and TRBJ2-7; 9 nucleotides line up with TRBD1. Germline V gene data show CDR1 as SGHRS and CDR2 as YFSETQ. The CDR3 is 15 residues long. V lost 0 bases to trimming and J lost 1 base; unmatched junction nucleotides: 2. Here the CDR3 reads CASSLATGGSYEQYF. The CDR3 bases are TGCGCCAGCAGCTTGGCGACAGGGGGTTCCTACGAGCAGTACTTC.